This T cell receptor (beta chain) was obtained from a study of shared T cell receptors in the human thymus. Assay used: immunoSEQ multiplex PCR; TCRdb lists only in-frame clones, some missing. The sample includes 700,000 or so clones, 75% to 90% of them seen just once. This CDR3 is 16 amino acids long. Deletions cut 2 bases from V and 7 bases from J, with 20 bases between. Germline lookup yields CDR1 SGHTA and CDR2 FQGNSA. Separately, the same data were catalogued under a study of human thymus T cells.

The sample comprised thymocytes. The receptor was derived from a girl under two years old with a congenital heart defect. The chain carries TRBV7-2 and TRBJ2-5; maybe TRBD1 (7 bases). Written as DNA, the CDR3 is TGTGCCAGCAGCTTAACAGCGCCAGGGGGGCAGGGGACCCAGTACTTC. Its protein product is CASSLTAPGGQGTQYF.